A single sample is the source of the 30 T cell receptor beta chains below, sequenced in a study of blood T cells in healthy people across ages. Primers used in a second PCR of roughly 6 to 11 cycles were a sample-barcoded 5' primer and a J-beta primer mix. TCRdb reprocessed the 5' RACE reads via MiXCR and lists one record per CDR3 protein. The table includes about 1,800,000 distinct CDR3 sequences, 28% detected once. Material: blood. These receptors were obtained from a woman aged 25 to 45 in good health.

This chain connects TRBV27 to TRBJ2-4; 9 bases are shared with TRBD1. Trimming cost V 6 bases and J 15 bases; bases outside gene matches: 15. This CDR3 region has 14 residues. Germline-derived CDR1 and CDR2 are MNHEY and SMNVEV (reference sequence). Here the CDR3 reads CASRETGTGNERYF. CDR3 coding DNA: TGTGCCAGCAGAGAAACCGGGACAGGGAACGAGCGGTACTTC.

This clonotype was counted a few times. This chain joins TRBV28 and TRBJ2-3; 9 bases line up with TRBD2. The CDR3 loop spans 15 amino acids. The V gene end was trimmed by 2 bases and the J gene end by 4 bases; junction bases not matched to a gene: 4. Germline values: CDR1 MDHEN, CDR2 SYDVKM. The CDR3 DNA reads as TGTGCCAGCAGTTTAGGGACTAGCACGGCAGATACGCAGTATTTT. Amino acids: CASSLGTSTADTQYF.

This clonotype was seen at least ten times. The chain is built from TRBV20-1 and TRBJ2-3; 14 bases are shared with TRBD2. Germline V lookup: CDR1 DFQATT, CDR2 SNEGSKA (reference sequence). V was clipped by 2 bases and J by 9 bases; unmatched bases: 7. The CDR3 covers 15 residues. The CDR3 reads CSARLGTSGRETQYF. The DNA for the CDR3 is TGCAGTGCTAGACTCGGGACTAGCGGGAGAGAGACGCAGTATTTT.

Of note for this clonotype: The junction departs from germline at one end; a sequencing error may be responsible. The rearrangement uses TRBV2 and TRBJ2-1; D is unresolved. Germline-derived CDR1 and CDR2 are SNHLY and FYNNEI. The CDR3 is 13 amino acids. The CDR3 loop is CTSTKTRCDEQFF. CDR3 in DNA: TGTACCAGCACCAAAACGAGATGCGACGAGCAGTTCTTC.

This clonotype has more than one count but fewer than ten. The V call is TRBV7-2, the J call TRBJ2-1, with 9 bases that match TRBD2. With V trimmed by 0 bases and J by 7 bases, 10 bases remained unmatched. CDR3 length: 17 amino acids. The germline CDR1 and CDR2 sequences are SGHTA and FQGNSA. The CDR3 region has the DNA TGTGCCAGCAGCTTAGCCGCGCGGGAGGGCCGCGGGAATGAGCAGTTCTTC. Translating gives CASSLAAREGRGNEQFF.

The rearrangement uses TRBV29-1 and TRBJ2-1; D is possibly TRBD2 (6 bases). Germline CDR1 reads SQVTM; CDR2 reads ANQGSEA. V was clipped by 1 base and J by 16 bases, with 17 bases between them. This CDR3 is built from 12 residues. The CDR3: CSVEVVRRAVFF. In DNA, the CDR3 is TGCAGCGTTGAAGTAGTCAGGAGGGCGGTTTTCTTC.

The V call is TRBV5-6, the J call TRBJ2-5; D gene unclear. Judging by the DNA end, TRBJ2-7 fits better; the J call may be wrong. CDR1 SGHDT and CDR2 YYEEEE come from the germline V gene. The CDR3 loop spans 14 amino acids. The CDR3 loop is CASSLGPGSNEQYF. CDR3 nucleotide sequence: TGTGCCAGCAGCTTGGGGCCCGGGTCCAACGAGCAGTACTTC.

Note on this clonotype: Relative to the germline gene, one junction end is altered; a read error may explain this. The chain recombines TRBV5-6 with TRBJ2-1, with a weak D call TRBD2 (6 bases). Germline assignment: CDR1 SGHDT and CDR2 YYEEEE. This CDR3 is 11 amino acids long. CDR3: CASCLTSSEFF. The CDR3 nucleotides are TGTGCCAGCTGCTTGACTAGTAGCGAGTTCTTC.

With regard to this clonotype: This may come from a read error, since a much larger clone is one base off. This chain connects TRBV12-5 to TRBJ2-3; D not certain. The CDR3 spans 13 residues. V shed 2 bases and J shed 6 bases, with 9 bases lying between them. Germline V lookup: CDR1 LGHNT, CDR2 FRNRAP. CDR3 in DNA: TGTGCTAGTGGTTTGCCTCCGGTGGATACGCAGTATTTT. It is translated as CASGLPPVDTQYF.

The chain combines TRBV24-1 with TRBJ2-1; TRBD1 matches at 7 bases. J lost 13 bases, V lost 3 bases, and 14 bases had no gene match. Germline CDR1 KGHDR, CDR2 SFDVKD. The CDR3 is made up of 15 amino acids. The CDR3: CATSDPNRGIETQFF. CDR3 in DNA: TGTGCCACCAGTGATCCAAACAGGGGTATCGAGACCCAGTTCTTC.

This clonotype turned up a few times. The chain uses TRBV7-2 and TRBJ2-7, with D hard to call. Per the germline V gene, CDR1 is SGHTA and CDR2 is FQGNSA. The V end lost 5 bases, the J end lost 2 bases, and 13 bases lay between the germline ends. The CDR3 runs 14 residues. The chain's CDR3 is CASSQYWEAYEQYF. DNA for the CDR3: TGTGCCAGCAGCCAGTATTGGGAAGCCTACGAGCAGTACTTC.

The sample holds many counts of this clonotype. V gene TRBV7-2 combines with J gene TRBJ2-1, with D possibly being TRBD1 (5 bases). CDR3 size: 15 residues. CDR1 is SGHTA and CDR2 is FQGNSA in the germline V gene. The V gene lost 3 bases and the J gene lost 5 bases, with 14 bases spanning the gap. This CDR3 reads CASSFIQARDNEQFF. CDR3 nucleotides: TGTGCCAGCAGCTTTATACAGGCTCGGGACAATGAGCAGTTCTTC.

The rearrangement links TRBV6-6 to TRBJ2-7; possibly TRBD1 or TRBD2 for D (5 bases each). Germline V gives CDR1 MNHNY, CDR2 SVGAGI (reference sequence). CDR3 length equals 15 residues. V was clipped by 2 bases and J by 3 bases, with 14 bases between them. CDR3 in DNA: TGTGCCAGCAGTTACCGTGAGGGGATAAGCTACGAGCAGTACTTC. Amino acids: CASSYREGISYEQYF.

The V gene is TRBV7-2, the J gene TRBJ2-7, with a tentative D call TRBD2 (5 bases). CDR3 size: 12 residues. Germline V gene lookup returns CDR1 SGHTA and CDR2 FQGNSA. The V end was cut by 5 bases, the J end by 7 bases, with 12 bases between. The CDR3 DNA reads TGTGCCAGCAGCCAGACTAAGGTTGAGCAGTACTTC. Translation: CASSQTKVEQYF.

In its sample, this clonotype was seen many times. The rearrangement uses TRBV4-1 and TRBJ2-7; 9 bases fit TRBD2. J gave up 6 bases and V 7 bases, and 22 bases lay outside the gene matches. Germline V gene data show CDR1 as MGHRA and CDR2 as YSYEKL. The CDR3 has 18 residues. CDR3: CASTPIGLAGTSWGEQYF. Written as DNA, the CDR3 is TGCGCCAGCACCCCAATAGGGCTAGCGGGGACTTCTTGGGGCGAGCAGTACTTC.

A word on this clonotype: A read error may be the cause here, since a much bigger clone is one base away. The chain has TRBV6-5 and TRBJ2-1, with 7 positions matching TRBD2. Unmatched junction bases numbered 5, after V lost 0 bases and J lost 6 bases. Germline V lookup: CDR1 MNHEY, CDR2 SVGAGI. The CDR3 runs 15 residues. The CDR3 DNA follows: TGTGCCAGCAGTTACTCGCGGGGGTCGTGCAATGAGCAGTTCTTC. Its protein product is CASSYSRGSCNEQFF.

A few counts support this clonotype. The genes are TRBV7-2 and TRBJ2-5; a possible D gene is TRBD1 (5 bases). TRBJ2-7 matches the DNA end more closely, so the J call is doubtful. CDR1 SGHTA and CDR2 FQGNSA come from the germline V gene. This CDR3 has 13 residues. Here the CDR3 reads CASSFRWGGEQYF. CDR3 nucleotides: TGTGCCAGCAGCTTTAGGTGGGGCGGCGAGCAGTACTTC.

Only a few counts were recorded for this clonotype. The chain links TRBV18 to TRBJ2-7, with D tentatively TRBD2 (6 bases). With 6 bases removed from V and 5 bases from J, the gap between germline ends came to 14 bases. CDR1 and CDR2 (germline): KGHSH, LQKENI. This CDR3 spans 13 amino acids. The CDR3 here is CASSPTSRHEQYF. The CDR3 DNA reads TGTGCCAGCTCCCCGACTAGTCGTCACGAGCAGTACTTC.

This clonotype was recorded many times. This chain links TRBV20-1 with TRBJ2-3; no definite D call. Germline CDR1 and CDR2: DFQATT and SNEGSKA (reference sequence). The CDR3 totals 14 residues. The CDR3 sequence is CSTQESTSTDTQYF. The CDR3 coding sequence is TGCAGCACCCAAGAAAGTACTAGCACAGATACGCAGTATTTT.

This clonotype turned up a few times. This CDR3 is CSVVSRGGGETQYF. CDR3 DNA sequence: TGCAGCGTTGTAAGCAGGGGAGGGGGAGAGACCCAGTACTTC. V usage is TRBV29-1 and J usage is TRBJ2-5; TRBD2 is a possible D gene (7 bases). CDR3 length equals 14 residues. V lost 4 bases, J lost 4 bases, and 16 bases lay in between. From germline, CDR1 is SQVTM and CDR2 ANQGSEA.

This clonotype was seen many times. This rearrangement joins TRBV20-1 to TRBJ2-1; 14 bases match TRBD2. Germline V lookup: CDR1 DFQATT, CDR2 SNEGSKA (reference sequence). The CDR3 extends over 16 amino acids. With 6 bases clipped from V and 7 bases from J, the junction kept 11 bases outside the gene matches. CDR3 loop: CSAKTSGRAYGNEQFF. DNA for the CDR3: TGCAGTGCGAAGACTAGCGGGAGGGCCTACGGGAATGAGCAGTTCTTC.

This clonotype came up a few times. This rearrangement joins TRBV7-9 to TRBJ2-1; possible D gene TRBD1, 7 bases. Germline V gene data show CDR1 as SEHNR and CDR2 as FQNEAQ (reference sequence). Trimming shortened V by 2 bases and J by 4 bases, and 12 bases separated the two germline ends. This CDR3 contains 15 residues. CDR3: CASSLIRGAYNEQFF. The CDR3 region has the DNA TGTGCCAGCAGCTTAATCAGGGGGGCGTACAATGAGCAGTTCTTC. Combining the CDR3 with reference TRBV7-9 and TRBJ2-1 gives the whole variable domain DTGVSQNPRHKITKRGQNVTFRCDPISEHNRLYWYRQTLGQGPEFLTYFQNEAQLEKSRLLSDRFSAERPKGSFSTLEIQRTEQGDSAMYLCASSLIRGAYNEQFFGPGTRLTVL.

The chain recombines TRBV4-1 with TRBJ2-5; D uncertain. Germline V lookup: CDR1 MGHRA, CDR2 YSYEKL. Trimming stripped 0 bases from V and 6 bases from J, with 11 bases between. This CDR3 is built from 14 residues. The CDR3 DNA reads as TGCGCCAGCAGCCAAGATTACGGCAGACAGACCCAGTACTTC. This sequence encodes CASSQDYGRQTQYF.

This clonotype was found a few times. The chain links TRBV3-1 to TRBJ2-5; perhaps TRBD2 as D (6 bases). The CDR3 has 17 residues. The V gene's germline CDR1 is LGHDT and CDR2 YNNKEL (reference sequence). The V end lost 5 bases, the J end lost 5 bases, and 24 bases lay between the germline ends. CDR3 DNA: TGTGCCAGCAGCGGCATGACCGGGACTCTTATCGAGGAGACCCAGTACTTC. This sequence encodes CASSGMTGTLIEETQYF.

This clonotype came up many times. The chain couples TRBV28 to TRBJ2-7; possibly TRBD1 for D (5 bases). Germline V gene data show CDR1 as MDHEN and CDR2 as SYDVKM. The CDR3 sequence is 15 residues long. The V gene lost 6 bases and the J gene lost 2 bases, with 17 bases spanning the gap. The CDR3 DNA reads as TGTGCCAGCAGCCCACCTAATCCAGGGACCTACGAGCAGTACTTC. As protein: CASSPPNPGTYEQYF.

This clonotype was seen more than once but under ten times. The CDR3 nucleotides are TGTGCCAGCAGGTACCGCGCTAGCGGGAGGGAGAGCTCCTACAATGAGCAGTTCTTC. This sequence encodes CASRYRASGRESSYNEQFF. The chain has TRBV6-2 or TRBV6-3 and TRBJ2-1, with 12 bases identical to TRBD2. Germline values: CDR1 MNHEY, CDR2 SVGEGT. The length of the CDR3 is 19 residues. Unmatched junction bases numbered 12, after V lost 6 bases and J lost 0 bases.

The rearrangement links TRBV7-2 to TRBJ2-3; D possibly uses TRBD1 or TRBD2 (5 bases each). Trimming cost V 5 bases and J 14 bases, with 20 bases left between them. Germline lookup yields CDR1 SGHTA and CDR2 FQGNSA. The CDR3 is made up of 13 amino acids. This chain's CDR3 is CASSVGARGAAYF. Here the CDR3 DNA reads TGTGCCAGCAGCGTAGGGGCCCGGGGCGCGGCGTATTTT.

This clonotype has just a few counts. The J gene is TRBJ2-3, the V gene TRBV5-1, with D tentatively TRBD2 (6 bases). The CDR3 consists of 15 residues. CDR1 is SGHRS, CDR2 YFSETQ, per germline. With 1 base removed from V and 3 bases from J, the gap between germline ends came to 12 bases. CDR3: CASSLPRAGTDTQYF. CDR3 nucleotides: TGCGCCAGCAGCTTGCCTCGCGCGGGGACAGATACGCAGTATTTT. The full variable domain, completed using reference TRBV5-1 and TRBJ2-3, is KAGVTQTPRYLIKTRGQQVTLSCSPISGHRSVSWYQQTPGQGLQFLFEYFSETQRNKGNFPGRFSGRQFSNSRSEMNVSTLELGDSALYLCASSLPRAGTDTQYFGPGTRLTVL.

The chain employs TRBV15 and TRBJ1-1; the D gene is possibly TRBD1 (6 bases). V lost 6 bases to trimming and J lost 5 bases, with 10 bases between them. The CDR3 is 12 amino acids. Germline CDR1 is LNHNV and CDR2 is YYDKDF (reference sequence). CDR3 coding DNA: TGTGCCACCAGGAAGGGGGAGACTGAAGCTTTCTTT. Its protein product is CATRKGETEAFF.

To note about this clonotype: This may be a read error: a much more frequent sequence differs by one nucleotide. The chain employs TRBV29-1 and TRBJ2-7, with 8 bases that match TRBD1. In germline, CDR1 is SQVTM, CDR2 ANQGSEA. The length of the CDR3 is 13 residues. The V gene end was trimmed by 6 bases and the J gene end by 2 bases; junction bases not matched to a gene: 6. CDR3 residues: CSVRQGTAYEQYF. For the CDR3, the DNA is TGCAGCGTCAGACAGGGGACCGCCTACGAGCAGTACTTC.